This T cell receptor beta chain was recorded in a study of blood T cell repertoires in COVID-19. A Seattle source enrolled patients during active infection and followed them longitudinally. The CDR3 has 13 residues. The germline CDR1 and CDR2 sequences are MNHEY and SVGAGI. V lost 2 bases and J lost 9, with 14 bases in between. How the authors handled the data: Researchers report that nucleated cell counts were estimated from reference gene primer amplification. Assay used: immunoSEQ multiplex PCR; TCRdb lists only in-frame clones, some missing. V and J calls and clone size are copied from that table; D and trimming were computed from the DNA. This table has around 460,000 clones, over 85% appearing once.

This clonotype was sampled from a young man with COVID-19, enrolled during active disease. The source material was peripheral blood. The chain employs TRBV6-5 and TRBJ2-7, with D perhaps TRBD2 (5 bases). DNA of the CDR3: TGTGCCAGCAGTTACGGGTCGGGGTGGGGGCAGTACTTC. This translates into CASSYGSGWGQYF.